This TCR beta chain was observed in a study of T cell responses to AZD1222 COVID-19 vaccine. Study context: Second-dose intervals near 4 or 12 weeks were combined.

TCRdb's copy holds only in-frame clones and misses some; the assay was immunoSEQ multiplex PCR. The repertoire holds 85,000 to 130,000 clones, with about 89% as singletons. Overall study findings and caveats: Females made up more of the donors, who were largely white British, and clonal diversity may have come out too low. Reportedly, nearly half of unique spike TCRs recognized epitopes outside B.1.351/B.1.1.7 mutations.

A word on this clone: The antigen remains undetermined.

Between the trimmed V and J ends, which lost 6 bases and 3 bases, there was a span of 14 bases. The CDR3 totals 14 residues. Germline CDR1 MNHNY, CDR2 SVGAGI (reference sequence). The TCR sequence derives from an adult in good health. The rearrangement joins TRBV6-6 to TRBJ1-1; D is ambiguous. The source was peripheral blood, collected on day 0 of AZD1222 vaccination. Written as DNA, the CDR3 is TGTGCCAGCAGGCCGGGTCAACGGGACACTGAAGCTTTCTTT. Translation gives CASRPGQRDTEAFF.